The 18 T cell receptor beta chains below were found in one sample sequenced in a study of cytomegalovirus exposure and HLA in healthy donors. Both 60 Vbeta primers and 13 Jbeta primers went into the PCR. The data were produced by immunoSEQ multiplex PCR, yet TCRdb's version contains in-frame clones alone and is incomplete. The sample has 130,000 or so clones; about 74% are singletons. Sequencing used PBMCs. These receptor sequences come from a woman aged 60-75 years in good health and CMV-seronegative.

V gene TRBV28 combines with J gene TRBJ1-6; D is possibly TRBD1 (5 bases). Germline V CDR1 and CDR2: MDHEN, SYDVKM. Trimming took 6 bases from V and 7 from J, leaving 19 bases between them. The CDR3 consists of 16 residues. CDR3 nucleotide sequence: TGTGCCAGCAGCCCCCGGGCCACAGGACGCAATTCACCCCTCCACTTT. This sequence encodes CASSPRATGRNSPLHF.

The chain carries TRBV23-1 and TRBJ2-7, with D possibly matching TRBD1 (5 bases). TRBV23-1 is an open reading frame, and its role is uncertain. Trimming stripped 1 base from V and 4 bases from J, with 11 bases between. The CDR3 consists of 14 residues. This chain's CDR3 is CASSQWAGYYEQYF. In DNA form, the CDR3 reads TGCGCCAGCAGTCAATGGGCAGGGTATTACGAGCAGTACTTC.

Here the CDR3 reads CSVEDRGTQYF. CDR3 in DNA: TGCAGCGTTGAAGATAGGGGGACCCAGTACTTC. V and J are TRBV29-1 and TRBJ2-5; D possibly corresponds to TRBD1 (5 bases). V was shortened by 0 bases and J by 7 bases, with 6 bases between the two germline ends. Germline V gives CDR1 SQVTM, CDR2 ANQGSEA. This CDR3 comprises 11 residues.

V is TRBV7-9 and J is TRBJ2-3; 9 nucleotides agree with TRBD2. The junction had 6 bases not matched to a gene; V was cut back by 7 bases and J by 4 bases. Germline CDR1 SEHNR, CDR2 FQNEAQ (reference sequence). The CDR3 runs to 14 residues. The DNA of the CDR3 is TGTGCCAGCACCCATAGCGGGAGCGCAGATACGCAGTATTTT. It is translated as CASTHSGSADTQYF.

The chain carries TRBV15 and TRBJ1-3, with D tentatively TRBD1 (5 bases). Germline CDR1 reads LNHNV; CDR2 reads YYDKDF (reference sequence). V was pared by 6 bases and J by 0 bases, with 9 bases between. This CDR3 region has 14 residues. The CDR3 loop is CATRGPSSGNTIYF. In DNA form, the CDR3 reads TGTGCCACCAGGGGGCCCAGCTCTGGAAACACCATATATTTT.

The V call is TRBV2, the J call TRBJ1-2, with unresolved D. V lost 10 bases to trimming and J lost 8 bases, with 17 bases between them. CDR1 and CDR2 (germline): SNHLY, FYNNEI. The CDR3 sequence is 12 residues long. The CDR3 nucleotides are TGTGCCATCCTGTCCGGGAAACTGGGCTACACCTTC. This codes for CAILSGKLGYTF.

The chain combines TRBV6-5 with TRBJ2-4, with D possibly being TRBD2 (7 bases). There are 12 residues in the CDR3. The V and J ends lost 4 bases and 16 bases respectively, with 17 bases between them. Germline CDR1 is MNHEY and CDR2 is SVGAGI. CDR3 protein: CASSSVGGVCYF. In DNA, the CDR3 is TGTGCCAGCAGTTCGGTAGGGGGGGTATGTTACTTC.

Here the CDR3 DNA reads TGCGCCAGCAGCTTGGTATCAGGGCTGAACTACAATGAGCAGTTCTTC. Its translation is CASSLVSGLNYNEQFF. The chain recombines TRBV5-1 with TRBJ2-1; perhaps TRBD1 as D (5 bases). From germline, CDR1 is SGHRS and CDR2 YFSETQ. V was clipped by 0 bases and J by 3 bases, with 13 bases between them. The CDR3 has 16 residues. The variable domain in full, completed from reference TRBV5-1 and TRBJ2-1, reads KAGVTQTPRYLIKTRGQQVTLSCSPISGHRSVSWYQQTPGQGLQFLFEYFSETQRNKGNFPGRFSGRQFSNSRSEMNVSTLELGDSALYLCASSLVSGLNYNEQFFGPGTRLTVL.

This clone was seen just once. The chain employs TRBV28 and TRBJ1-1; the D gene is possibly TRBD1 (5 bases). This CDR3 comprises 14 residues. The germline V gene encodes CDR1 MDHEN and CDR2 SYDVKM. Trimming removed 6 bases at V and 5 bases at J, with 16 bases between. Here the CDR3 reads CASSLGGSRTEAFF. The CDR3 DNA follows: TGTGCCAGCAGCCTGGGGGGGTCTCGGACTGAAGCTTTCTTT.

CDR3 protein: CASSFSGTLGQPQHF. Written as DNA, the CDR3 is TGTGCCAGCAGTTTCTCCGGGACATTAGGTCAGCCCCAGCATTTT. This chain links TRBV27 with TRBJ1-5, with a weak D call TRBD1 (6 bases). V dropped 3 bases and J dropped 6 bases, with 15 bases sitting between them. CDR3 length equals 15 residues. Looked up from germline, CDR1 is MNHEY and CDR2 is SMNVEV (reference sequence).

The rearrangement joins TRBV9 to TRBJ2-7; 7 nucleotides match TRBD1. This CDR3 region has 15 residues. Looked up from germline, CDR1 is SGDLS and CDR2 is YYNGEE. V shed 0 bases and J 1 base; nucleotides not matched to a gene: 4. CDR3 loop: CASSVEGTASYEQYF. The CDR3 region has the DNA TGTGCCAGCAGCGTAGAAGGGACAGCGTCCTACGAGCAGTACTTC.

This sequence joins TRBV27 and TRBJ2-1; 8 positions agree with TRBD2. The CDR3 has 16 residues. Germline V lookup: CDR1 MNHEY, CDR2 SMNVEV (reference sequence). V lost 6 bases and J lost 5; bases outside the gene matches: 12. DNA for the CDR3: TGTGCCAGCAGGCTCGGGTTCGGGGGGGTGAACAATGAGCAGTTCTTC. Protein sequence: CASRLGFGGVNNEQFF.

Only one count was recorded for this clone. The CDR3 DNA sequence: TGTGCCAGCTCACGGACACCCTTCAATCAGCCCCAGCATTTT. This gives the protein CASSRTPFNQPQHF. The chain links TRBV18 to TRBJ1-5; TRBD1 might be the D (5 bases). The germline V gene encodes CDR1 KGHSH and CDR2 LQKENI. The CDR3 extends over 14 amino acids. Trimming removed 4 bases at V and 3 bases at J, with 10 bases between.

This clone has a handful of counts. This sequence joins TRBV6-6 and TRBJ1-4; D unclear. Trimming shortened V by 6 bases and J by 14 bases, and 25 bases separated the two germline ends. CDR1 is MNHNY and CDR2 is SVGAGI in the germline V gene (reference sequence). CDR3 size: 15 residues. CDR3 in amino acids: CASSLIVREPKWLFF. The CDR3 bases are TGTGCCAGCAGCCTAATCGTCCGGGAGCCTAAATGGCTGTTTTTT.

V usage is TRBV19 and J usage is TRBJ2-3, with D possibly TRBD1 on 6 matching bases. From germline, CDR1 is LNHDA and CDR2 SQIVND (reference sequence). The V end lost 8 bases, the J end lost 1 base, and 13 bases lay between the germline ends. The CDR3 loop spans 14 amino acids. The CDR3 spells CASARAGGTDTQYF. CDR3 nucleotide sequence: TGTGCCAGTGCCCGGGCAGGGGGCACAGATACGCAGTATTTT.

This clone turned up a few times. This chain links TRBV6-1 with TRBJ1-6; weak D call: TRBD1 (6 bases). This CDR3 has 16 residues. With 0 bases removed from V and 8 bases from J, the gap between germline ends came to 14 bases. In germline, CDR1 is MNHNS, CDR2 SASEGT. In DNA, the CDR3 is TGTGCCAGCAGTGAAGCTGCATTAGGGGGAGATTCACCCCTCCACTTT. Residues: CASSEAALGGDSPLHF.

This chain connects TRBV5-1 to TRBJ2-2; 7 bases match TRBD1. J was trimmed by 0 bases and V by 7 bases; bases with no gene match: 3. Per germline, CDR1 SGHRS and CDR2 YFSETQ. The CDR3 runs to 14 residues. The CDR3 nucleotides read TGCGCCAGCCGTCAGGGGGCGAACACCGGGGAGCTGTTTTTT. Amino acid sequence: CASRQGANTGELFF.

V is TRBV18 and J is TRBJ1-4; D might be TRBD1 (6 bases). This CDR3 region has 16 residues. Trimming left V 6 bases short and J 0 bases short, with 14 bases between. Germline V gene data show CDR1 as KGHSH and CDR2 as LQKENI. As DNA, the CDR3 is TGTGCCAGCTCGTCAACTACAGGGTCAACTAATGAAAAACTGTTTTTT. Amino acid sequence: CASSSTTGSTNEKLFF.